These 14 T cell receptor beta chains share one sample of origin, sequenced in a study of OX40 agonist ivuxolimab in advanced cancers. Profiling relied on immunoSEQ multiplex PCR, and the TCRdb table lists in-frame clones only, not all of them. The repertoire holds about 73,000 clones, with about nine tenths as singletons. Sequencing used CD4+ or CD8+ T cells sorted from blood, obtained in a trial of the OX40 agonist ivuxolimab. These TCRs come from an adult with an advanced solid tumor such as melanoma, head and neck, liver or kidney cancer.

The chain recombines TRBV5-8 with TRBJ1-2, with a possible D match to TRBD1 (6 bases). The length of the CDR3 is 15 residues. The V end lost 4 bases, the J end lost 3 bases, and 16 bases lay between the germline ends. Germline CDR1 is SGHTS and CDR2 is YDEGEE. The CDR3 sequence: CASSAITGSHYGYTF. CDR3 in DNA: TGTGCCAGCAGCGCTATTACAGGGTCCCACTATGGCTACACCTTC.

J is TRBJ1-6 and V is TRBV2; D is unresolved. The germline V and J ends were trimmed by 4 bases and 4 bases, with 11 bases remaining between them. Germline V lookup: CDR1 SNHLY, CDR2 FYNNEI. The CDR3 is 15 amino acids. DNA of the CDR3: TGTGCCAGCAGTGTTCCAGAGTCTTATAATTCACCCCTCCACTTT. Encoded protein: CASSVPESYNSPLHF.

The V and J genes are TRBV19 and TRBJ2-7; 7 nucleotides align to TRBD2. The V and J ends lost 4 bases and 6 bases, in that order; junction bases with no gene match: 12. From germline, CDR1 is LNHDA and CDR2 SQIVND (reference sequence). The CDR3 covers 15 residues. The CDR3 is CASSRSGGREGEQYF. The CDR3, as DNA: TGTGCCAGTAGTAGATCAGGAGGTAGGGAGGGCGAGCAGTACTTC. Variable domain in full (rest from reference TRBV19 and TRBJ2-7): DGGITQSPKYLFRKEGQNVTLSCEQNLNHDAMYWYRQDPGQGLRLIYYSQIVNDFQKGDIAEGYSVSREKKESFPLTVTSAQKNPTAFYLCASSRSGGREGEQYFGPGTRLTVT.

The rearrangement joins TRBV7-9 to TRBJ1-2; perhaps TRBD1 as D (6 bases). Trimming removed 6 bases at V and 6 bases at J, with 14 bases between. Germline V gene data show CDR1 as SEHNR and CDR2 as FQNEAQ (reference sequence). The CDR3 extends over 13 amino acids. The CDR3 loop is CASRDSPFDGYTF. CDR3 sequence (DNA): TGTGCCAGCAGGGACAGCCCGTTCGATGGCTACACCTTC.

The chain couples TRBV6-1 to TRBJ1-2; tentative D call: TRBD1 (5 bases). The germline V gene encodes CDR1 MNHNS and CDR2 SASEGT. CDR3 length: 14 residues. V lost 1 base, J lost 8 bases, and 14 bases lay in between. In nucleotides, the CDR3 is TGTGCCAGCAGTGAAGTGATAAGGGGCGGAGGCTACACCTTC. Encoded protein: CASSEVIRGGGYTF.

The chain recombines TRBV28 with TRBJ1-1; 7 bases fit TRBD1. The CDR3 has 13 residues. Germline values: CDR1 MDHEN, CDR2 SYDVKM. V lost 8 bases to trimming and J lost 1 base; unmatched junction nucleotides: 4. The CDR3 DNA is TGTGCCAGCGCGACAGGGACGAACACTGAAGCTTTCTTT. Its protein is CASATGTNTEAFF.

V is TRBV7-5 and J is TRBJ2-5. TRBV7-5 is a known pseudogene. This CDR3 comprises 17 residues. DNA for the CDR3: TGTGCCAGAAGCTATTACAGTTACAAGAGACCCAGTAGGGCCCAGTACTTC. Protein: CARSYYSYKRPSRAQYF.

V usage is TRBV29-1 and J usage is TRBJ1-2, with a possible D match to TRBD1 (6 bases). The germline V and J ends were trimmed by 4 bases and 5 bases, with 11 bases remaining between them. Germline V gives CDR1 SQVTM, CDR2 ANQGSEA. The CDR3 loop spans 12 amino acids. In DNA form, the CDR3 reads TGCAGCGTTGCGACAGGATTATATGGCTACACCTTC. As protein: CSVATGLYGYTF.

The chain's CDR3 is CASSPPGVTDTQYF. As DNA, the CDR3 is TGTGCCAGCAGCCCTCCAGGCGTCACAGATACGCAGTATTTT. The rearrangement links TRBV7-3 to TRBJ2-3; D unresolved. CDR1 is SGHTA, CDR2 FQGTGA, per germline. The ends were cut back, 5 bases at V and 2 bases at J, with 11 bases in the middle. This CDR3 spans 14 amino acids.

This chain joins TRBV6-6 and TRBJ1-2; TRBD1 agrees at 7 bases. The ends lost 5 bases at V and 8 bases at J; junction bases unmatched: 8. Per germline, CDR1 MNHNY and CDR2 SVGAGI (reference sequence). The CDR3 length is 13 residues. The CDR3 DNA reads TGTGCCAGCAGTCCCACAGGGGCGGAAGGCTACACCTTC. Residues: CASSPTGAEGYTF.

This clone has a single count. The chain carries TRBV7-9 and TRBJ2-5; D is ambiguous. CDR1 is SEHNR and CDR2 is FQNEAQ in the germline V gene (reference sequence). The V gene lost 0 bases and the J gene lost 5 bases, with 4 bases spanning the gap. The CDR3 sequence is 12 residues long. CDR3 in DNA: TGTGCCAGCAGCTTAGCGCGGGAGACCCAGTACTTC. This gives the protein CASSLARETQYF.

The chain carries TRBV19 and TRBJ1-3; D remains ambiguous. Trimming stripped 4 bases from V and 1 base from J, with 11 bases between. Germline V lookup: CDR1 LNHDA, CDR2 SQIVND (reference sequence). The CDR3 spans 15 residues. CDR3 protein: CASSKVSISGNTIYF. Written as DNA, the CDR3 is TGTGCCAGTAGTAAGGTGTCAATTTCTGGAAACACCATATATTTT.

The chain recombines TRBV5-5 with TRBJ2-7; D might be TRBD1 (6 bases). Germline CDR1 and CDR2: SGHKS and YYEKEE (reference sequence). The CDR3 spans 15 residues. The germline V and J ends were trimmed by 4 bases and 2 bases, with 16 bases remaining between them. CDR3 in DNA: TGTGCCAGCAGCGCCGAGGCCGGGACACCCTACGAGCAGTACTTC. Its protein is CASSAEAGTPYEQYF.

The chain joins TRBV30 to TRBJ1-6, with D possibly being TRBD1 (5 bases). Trimming left V 4 bases short and J 9 bases short, with 10 bases between. CDR1 is GTSNPN and CDR2 is SVGIG in the germline V gene (reference sequence). The CDR3 contains 12 residues. CDR3 sequence: CAWNQGFSPLHF. DNA of the CDR3: TGTGCCTGGAACCAGGGTTTTTCACCCCTCCACTTT.